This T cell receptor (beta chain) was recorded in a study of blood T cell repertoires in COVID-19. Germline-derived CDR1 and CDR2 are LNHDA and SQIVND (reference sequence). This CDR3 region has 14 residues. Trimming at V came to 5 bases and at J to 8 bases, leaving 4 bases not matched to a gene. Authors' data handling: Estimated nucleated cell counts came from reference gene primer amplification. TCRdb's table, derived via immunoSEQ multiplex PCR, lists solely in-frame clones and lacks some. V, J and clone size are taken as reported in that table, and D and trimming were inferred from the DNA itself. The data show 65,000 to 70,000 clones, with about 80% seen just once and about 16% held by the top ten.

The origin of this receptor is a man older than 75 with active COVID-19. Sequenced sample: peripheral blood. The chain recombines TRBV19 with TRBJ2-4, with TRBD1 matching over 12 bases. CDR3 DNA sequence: TGTGCCAGTAGTCGGGGACAGGGGGCCTACATTCAGTACTTC. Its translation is CASSRGQGAYIQYF.